A single sample gave rise to the 28 T cell receptor beta chains below, sequenced in a study of regulatory T cells in long-lasting Graves disease. Arm-PCR of CDR3 regions with iRepertoire HTBI primers generated TCR beta libraries. TCRdb redid the calling of the multiplex PCR reads with MiXCR, one entry per CDR3 protein. Of under 400,000 distinct CDR3 sequences listed, 16% are singletons. The time point is: newly diagnosed GD, antithyroid drugs for less than 3 months. Preparation of the TCR library used RNA extracted from PBMCs. These data were also reused for a study on T cells in Graves' hyperthyroidism and ophthalmopathy.

The source was peripheral blood mononuclear cells (PBMCs), collected at new diagnosis, from a patient treated with antithyroid drugs. Every receptor here comes from a man aged 40-55 years with Graves disease.

This clonotype has ten or more counts. The chain employs TRBV12-3 or TRBV12-4 and TRBJ2-3, with 8 bases fitting TRBD2. This CDR3 region has 14 residues. The ends lost 5 bases at V and 5 bases at J; junction bases unmatched: 6. In DNA, the CDR3 is TGTGCCAGCAGTCCAAGCGGGGGACGAGATACGCAGTATTTT. Translated: CASSPSGGRDTQYF.

This clonotype was found many times. This chain uses TRBV28 with TRBJ2-7; weak D call: TRBD1 (6 bases). CDR3 length: 12 residues. V was shortened by 8 bases and J by 0 bases, with 8 bases between the two germline ends. In germline, CDR1 is MDHEN, CDR2 SYDVKM. This chain's CDR3 is CASWTVSYEQYF. In DNA, the CDR3 is TGTGCCAGCTGGACAGTCTCCTACGAGCAGTACTTC.

This rearrangement joins TRBV7-2 to TRBJ1-1; D may be TRBD1 (5 bases). V shed 7 bases and J shed 0 bases, with 15 bases lying between them. CDR1 and CDR2 from the germline V gene are SGHTA and FQGNSA. The CDR3 spans 15 residues. The DNA for the CDR3 is TGTGCCAGCACCACCCCGACAGCCATGAACACTGAAGCTTTCTTT. This sequence encodes CASTTPTAMNTEAFF.

At least ten counts were recorded for this clonotype. The chain recombines TRBV28 with TRBJ2-7, with 15 bases that match TRBD2. J gave up 1 base and V 4 bases, and 5 bases lay outside the gene matches. Germline assignment: CDR1 MDHEN and CDR2 SYDVKM. This CDR3 has 17 residues. CDR3 sequence: CASSSPGLAGGSYEQYF. CDR3 DNA sequence: TGTGCCAGCAGTTCACCGGGACTAGCGGGGGGATCCTACGAGCAGTACTTC.

The chain couples TRBV11-2 to TRBJ2-7, with TRBD2 matching 9 bases. V gave up 4 bases and J gave up 0 bases; unmatched junction bases: 7. The CDR3 has 16 residues. Germline V CDR1 and CDR2: SGHAT, FQNNGV. The CDR3 DNA is TGTGCCAGCAGCTCCATGGCGGGGGGGAGCTCCTACGAGCAGTACTTC. This sequence encodes CASSSMAGGSSYEQYF.

This clonotype has a count of ten or more. This sequence joins TRBV11-2 and TRBJ2-3, with 8 bases lining up with TRBD2. This CDR3 is 17 amino acids long. Trimming cost V 1 base and J 5 bases; bases outside gene matches: 11. Germline loops: CDR1 SGHAT, CDR2 FQNNGV. CDR3 sequence reads: CASSLVGLAAGEDTQYF. The CDR3 DNA is TGTGCCAGCAGCTTAGTTGGGTTGGCAGCGGGGGAAGATACGCAGTATTTT.

This clonotype has more than one count but fewer than ten. The rearrangement joins TRBV18 to TRBJ1-2, with a tentative D call TRBD1 (5 bases). The length of the CDR3 is 14 residues. V gave up 1 base and J gave up 11 bases, with 17 bases separating them. From germline, CDR1 is KGHSH and CDR2 LQKENI. CDR3 bases: TGTGCCAGCTCACCACTACCGGGACTCACATCGTACACCTTC. Residues: CASSPLPGLTSYTF.

This clonotype was found many times. This rearrangement joins TRBV20-1 to TRBJ2-3; D call uncertain. The CDR3 has 15 amino acids. Germline V lookup: CDR1 DFQATT, CDR2 SNEGSKA (reference sequence). Trimming cost V 0 bases and J 1 base, with 11 bases left between them. Here the CDR3 DNA reads TGCAGTGCTAGAGATCGTTTGAAGGGCACAGATACGCAGTATTTT. Its translation is CSARDRLKGTDTQYF.

The chain has TRBV6-2 or TRBV6-3 and TRBJ2-5; 8 positions match TRBD2. Germline V CDR1 and CDR2: MNHEY, SVGEGT. The CDR3 contains 14 residues. The ends lost 2 bases at V and 4 bases at J; junction bases unmatched: 3. In DNA form, the CDR3 reads TGTGCCAGCAGTTACCGGGGGGGTCGAGAGACCCAGTACTTC. It codes for CASSYRGGRETQYF.

With respect to this clonotype: A much larger clone lies one base from this, so it may be a read error. The chain is built from TRBV11-3 and TRBJ2-7; D assignment may be TRBD1 or TRBD2 (7 bases each). CDR1 is SGHNT and CDR2 is YENEEA in the germline V gene. This CDR3 comprises 13 residues. As DNA, the CDR3 is TGTGCCAGCAGCTTATACAGGGGAGGGGAGCGGTACTTC. Translating it yields CASSLYRGGERYF.

There are a few counts of this clonotype. The rearrangement uses TRBV4-1 and TRBJ2-3; D tentatively fits TRBD1 or TRBD2 (5 bases each). The CDR3 consists of 14 residues. V lost 4 bases to trimming and J lost 6 bases, with 14 bases between them. The germline V gene encodes CDR1 MGHRA and CDR2 YSYEKL. CDR3 DNA: TGCGCCAGCAGCCTTCGGGGACCGGTGGATACGCAGTATTTT. It specifies CASSLRGPVDTQYF.

This clonotype has ten or more counts. V gene TRBV2 combines with J gene TRBJ2-5; tentative D call: TRBD1 (6 bases). The CDR3 spans 14 residues. Germline loops: CDR1 SNHLY, CDR2 FYNNEI. Trimming pared 6 bases from V and 4 bases from J, leaving 15 bases between. The CDR3 is CASRPDRTRETQYF. The CDR3 DNA is TGTGCCAGCAGGCCCGACAGGACGCGAGAGACCCAGTACTTC.

Only one count was recorded for this clonotype. The gene calls are TRBV4-2 and TRBJ1-2; D is ambiguous. This CDR3 is 15 amino acids long. Germline-derived CDR1 and CDR2 are LGHNA and YNFKEQ. Trimming removed 0 bases at V and 3 bases at J, with 11 bases between. In DNA, the CDR3 is TGTGCCAGCAGCCAAGATGGCCAGGCCCACTATGGCTACACCTTC. Translated: CASSQDGQAHYGYTF.

In this sample, this clonotype turned up many times. The rearrangement uses TRBV28 and TRBJ2-5; 7 bases match TRBD1. V was pared by 9 bases and J by 5 bases, with 15 bases of the junction left unmatched. From germline, CDR1 is MDHEN and CDR2 SYDVKM. The CDR3 has 15 amino acids. CDR3 sequence reads: CASNDQQGSGETQYF. CDR3 sequence (DNA): TGTGCCAGTAACGATCAACAGGGGTCTGGCGAGACCCAGTACTTC.

The V and J genes are TRBV6-9 and TRBJ1-6; no clear D. Trimming took off 2 bases at V and 8 bases at J, with 19 bases between the two ends. The CDR3 spans 17 residues. The germline gives CDR1 MNHGY, CDR2 SVAAGI. CDR3: CASSYKVRVGLDSPLHF. For the CDR3, the DNA is TGTGCCAGCAGTTATAAGGTCCGGGTTGGCTTAGATTCACCCCTCCACTTT.

Regarding this clonotype: A read error may be the cause here, since a much bigger clone is one base away. The chain combines TRBV5-1 with TRBJ1-4; weak D call: TRBD1 (6 bases). Trimming removed 0 bases at V and 0 bases at J, with 9 bases between. This CDR3 is 16 amino acids long. Looked up from germline, CDR1 is SGHRS and CDR2 is YFSETQ. CDR3 coding DNA: TGCGCCAGCAGCTTGGAGGGGGTAGCAACTAATGAAAAACTGTTTTTT. Translated, it gives CASSLEGVATNEKLFF.

The table lists this clonotype with many counts. Written as DNA, the CDR3 is TGTGCCAGCAGTAAAAGACAGGGGACCTACGAGCAGTACTTC. Its protein is CASSKRQGTYEQYF. V and J are TRBV6-1 and TRBJ2-7; 8 bases fit TRBD1. CDR1 MNHNS and CDR2 SASEGT come from the germline V gene. The V segment lost 5 bases and the J segment 2 bases; nucleotides outside the gene matches: 5. The CDR3 is 14 residues long.

This clonotype was seen many times. The genes are TRBV7-8 and TRBJ1-6, with D hard to call. The CDR3 sequence is 14 residues long. V shed 4 bases and J shed 8 bases, with 12 bases lying between them. Germline assignment: CDR1 SGHVS and CDR2 FQNEAQ. Here the CDR3 reads CASSSITSYSPLHF. The CDR3 region has the DNA TGTGCCAGCAGCTCCATAACTAGCTATTCACCCCTCCACTTT.

This clonotype has at least ten counts. This chain joins TRBV12-3 or TRBV12-4 and TRBJ2-1; D may be TRBD1 (6 bases). The CDR3 extends over 15 amino acids. Between the trimmed V and J ends, which lost 6 bases and 0 bases, there was a span of 12 bases. The CDR3 bases are TGTGCCAGCAGACAGGGACGGGTCTCCTACAATGAGCAGTTCTTC. Its protein is CASRQGRVSYNEQFF.

With respect to this clonotype: A much larger clone sits a single nucleotide away, making a read error possible. The V call is TRBV27, the J call TRBJ2-1; 7 positions agree with TRBD2. V lost 4 bases and J lost 4; bases outside the gene matches: 7. The CDR3 is 15 amino acids. Germline CDR1 reads MNHEY; CDR2 reads SMNVEV (reference sequence). The CDR3 protein is CASSSWGGVYNEQFF. The DNA of the CDR3 is TGTGCCAGCAGTTCATGGGGAGGGGTTTACAATGAGCAGTTCTTC.

Note on this clonotype: A much larger clone lies a single base off, so this may be a read error. The V call is TRBV7-9, the J call TRBJ2-5, with a tentative D call TRBD2 (5 bases). The germline V gene encodes CDR1 SEHNR and CDR2 FQNEAQ (reference sequence). The CDR3 totals 15 residues. The ends were cut back, 5 bases at V and 3 bases at J, with 16 bases in the middle. The CDR3 region has the DNA TGTGCCAGCAGCCCGGGATATAAAGGTGAAGAGACCCAGTACTTC. Its protein product is CASSPGYKGEETQYF.

This clonotype was recorded many times. V usage is TRBV20-1 and J usage is TRBJ2-2, with 10 positions matching TRBD2. V lost 6 bases and J lost 0; bases outside the gene matches: 10. The length of the CDR3 is 17 residues. Germline V CDR1 and CDR2: DFQATT, SNEGSKA (reference sequence). CDR3 in amino acids: CSAPGGTSGANTGELFF. The CDR3 bases are TGCAGTGCGCCCGGGGGTACTAGCGGGGCGAACACCGGGGAGCTGTTTTTT.

The rearrangement links TRBV20-1 to TRBJ1-6; a weak D match, TRBD1 (5 bases). Germline loops: CDR1 DFQATT, CDR2 SNEGSKA (reference sequence). V shed 1 base and J shed 7 bases, with 17 bases lying between them. This CDR3 has 16 amino acids. The CDR3 is CSARGLERTRNSPLHF. The DNA for the CDR3 is TGCAGTGCTAGAGGTTTGGAGAGGACAAGGAATTCACCCCTCCACTTT.

This clonotype was seen at least ten times. The rearrangement joins TRBV30 to TRBJ2-1, with 9 bases aligning to TRBD2. The CDR3 has 13 amino acids. The J segment lost 15 bases and the V segment lost 1 base, leaving 10 bases of the junction unmatched. Germline V CDR1 and CDR2: GTSNPN, SVGIG (reference sequence). The CDR3 is CAWSGGGVVRPFF. CDR3 DNA sequence: TGTGCCTGGAGTGGCGGGGGGGTAGTACGTCCGTTCTTC.

There are many counts of this clonotype. The chain joins TRBV12-3 or TRBV12-4 to TRBJ2-5; D is perhaps TRBD1 (6 bases). Trimming took 6 bases from V and 2 from J, leaving 10 bases between them. This CDR3 has 13 amino acids. The CDR3 reads CASRGTFQETQYF. Written as DNA, the CDR3 is TGTGCCAGCAGGGGGACATTTCAAGAGACCCAGTACTTC.

This clonotype occurred many times. The rearrangement uses TRBV9 and TRBJ1-6, with a weak D call TRBD1 (6 bases). V was clipped by 3 bases and J by 10 bases, with 14 bases between them. The CDR3 spans 14 residues. CDR1 and CDR2 from the germline V gene are SGDLS and YYNGEE. CDR3 protein: CASSAYRDGSPLHF. The CDR3 DNA reads TGTGCCAGCAGCGCCTACAGGGATGGGTCACCCCTCCACTTT.

This clonotype was seen repeatedly, ten times or more. The rearrangement links TRBV20-1 to TRBJ1-1; D remains unclear. The CDR3 spans 12 residues. V lost 3 bases, J lost 0 bases, and 5 bases lay in between. Germline CDR1 reads DFQATT; CDR2 reads SNEGSKA (reference sequence). The CDR3 region is CSASKMNTEAFF. CDR3 DNA: TGCAGTGCTAGCAAGATGAACACTGAAGCTTTCTTT.

A note on this clonotype: At one of its ends the junction is not consistent with the germline gene, which may arise from a read error. The chain couples TRBV12-3 or TRBV12-4 to TRBJ2-3; TRBD1 might be the D (6 bases). CDR3 length: 15 amino acids. The CDR3 region has the DNA TGTGCCAGCAGTGAAACAGGGTTGGGAACAGATACGCGGTATTTT. This gives the protein CASSETGLGTDTRYF.